A selection of T cell receptor beta chains follows, all from one sample in a study of cytomegalovirus exposure and HLA in healthy donors. Profiling relied on immunoSEQ multiplex PCR, and the TCRdb table lists in-frame clones only, not all of them. The repertoire holds about 120,000 clones, approximately 80% seen once, with roughly 9.7% in the top ten. Specimen: PBMCs. The receptors shown here come from a man in his forties in good health and CMV-seropositive. Both conserved end residues are part of each CDR3. The D gene is left open where the match is weak. For some rows the clone size is stated as once, few or many, or as a class when expanded; others skip it.

-,TRBV5-8,14,TRBD1,TRBJ1-6,TGTGCCAGCAGCAAAAAAACAGGGGTCTCACCCCTCCACTTT,CASSKKTGVSPLHF
-,TRBV4-3,17,-,TRBJ2-3,TGCGCCAGCAGCCAAGATCCCACAGGGAGTTTGTTGGATACGCAGTATTTT,CASSQDPTGSLLDTQYF
-,TRBV29-1,11,-,TRBJ2-5,TGCAGCGGAGACAAACAAGAGACCCAGTACTTC,CSGDKQETQYF
-,TRBV7-9,14,-,TRBJ1-3,TGTGCCAGCAACTCGGGAGGGATTCTAAACACCATATATTTT,CASNSGGILNTIYF
-,TRBV7-2,13,TRBD1,TRBJ2-7,TGTGCCAGCAGCTTAGACAGGGGCAACGAGCAGTACTTC,CASSLDRGNEQYF
-,TRBV6-1,16,-,TRBJ1-5,TGTGCCAGCAGTGATGCGTTTCGAGCCAACTCCCAGCCCCAGCATTTT,CASSDAFRANSQPQHF
-,TRBV19,14,-,TRBJ1-5,TGTGCCAGTAATGAGGGCAGCCCATCCCAGCCCCAGCATTTT,CASNEGSPSQPQHF
-,TRBV29-1,14,TRBD1,TRBJ2-7,TGCAGCGGGGGGGACAGGTTAAGTAGGGACGAGCAGTACTTC,CSGGDRLSRDEQYF
-,TRBV7-9,16,-,TRBJ2-3,TGTGCCAGCAGGCTCAAGGACACTTCTTTCACAGATACGCAGTATTTT,CASRLKDTSFTDTQYF
-,TRBV2,12,-,TRBJ2-5,TGTGCCAGCGGTGCGAGCAAAGAGACCCAGTACTTC,CASGASKETQYF
-,TRBV6-6,15,TRBD2,TRBJ2-3,TGTGCCAGCATCGACCGGGACTACGGCACAGATACGCAGTATTTT,CASIDRDYGTDTQYF
few,TRBV2,13,-,TRBJ2-2,TGTGCCAGCAGTGAAACAGGCACCGGGGAGCTGTTTTTT,CASSETGTGELFF
-,TRBV9,17,TRBD2,TRBJ2-1,TGTGCCAGCAGCGCTGCGGGGGGCGGGGGGGCCTTCAATGAGCAGTTCTTC,CASSAAGGGGAFNEQFF
few,TRBV5-1,13,-,TRBJ2-2,TGCGCCAGCAGCCAGGGGAACACCGGGGAGCTGTTTTTT,CASSQGNTGELFF
-,TRBV18,17,-,TRBJ2-2,TGTGCCAGCTCACCACTTAACCGCAGGATTAACACCGGGGAGCTGTTTTTT,CASSPLNRRINTGELFF
-,TRBV18,17,TRBD1,TRBJ1-3,TGTGCCAGCTCAAGACAGGGGGCGTCGCGCTCTGGAAACACCATATATTTT,CASSRQGASRSGNTIYF
-,TRBV19,17,-,TRBJ2-1,TGTGCCAGTGGAAAATGGGGGCGGGGGAGCTCCTACAATGAGCAGTTCTTC,CASGKWGRGSSYNEQFF
-,TRBV6-5,16,-,TRBJ1-2,TGTGCCAGCAGTTACTCGGGGGGGGCGGGGGGCTATGGCTACACCTTC,CASSYSGGAGGYGYTF
-,TRBV9,15,-,TRBJ2-1,TGTGCCAGCAGCGTCCTCGCCACAGGGTTAAATGAGCAGTTCTTC,CASSVLATGLNEQFF
-,TRBV7-2,11,-,TRBJ1-2,TGTGCCAGCAGCTTGGACATTGACTACACCTTC,CASSLDIDYTF
-,TRBV5-8,15,-,TRBJ1-1,TGTGCCAGCAGCTTGGAACAGACCCTGAACACTGAAGCTTTCTTT,CASSLEQTLNTEAFF
-,TRBV9,13,TRBD1,TRBJ1-2,TGTGCCAGCAGCGTGGACAGGGAAGGTGGCTACACCTTC,CASSVDREGGYTF
-,TRBV4-2,14,TRBD1,TRBJ2-7,TGTGCCAGCAGCCAGGACAGGGGTCGGGGCGAGCAGTACTTC,CASSQDRGRGEQYF
-,TRBV5-1,14,TRBD1,TRBJ1-4,TGCGCCAGCAGCACCGGGACAGGGGTTGAAAAACTGTTTTTT,CASSTGTGVEKLFF
-,TRBV6-5,13,-,TRBJ1-3,TGTGCCAGCAGTTATCGGTATCTAGACACCATATATTTT,CASSYRYLDTIYF